This T cell receptor beta chain was observed in a study of control samples from healthy donors and cancer patients (TCRdb year 2020). Comment on this clone: What antigen it recognizes has not been identified. No per-base quality is available; no much larger clone lies one base away.

The library came from the immunoSEQ multiplex PCR assay. TCRdb holds this immuneACCESS table with in-frame rearrangements only. Some clones are missing; in checked studies, unresolved V genes explain under half, and the rest has no known cause. A total of 150,000 or so clones appear in this sample, about 90% of them only once. The ten largest clones represent around 12% of the sample. Measured from the cysteine to the phenylalanine, the CDR3 is 20 residues long. The retained sequence is limited to the CDR3, 60 bases, with the frame set at the first base. Trimming accounts for 3 bases at V and 0 bases at J, while the number of junction bases matched to no gene is 14.

The clonotype was recovered from a man aged 30 to 45 in good health. The rearranged segments are TRBV23-1 and TRBJ1-6, with TRBD1 matching 7 junction bases. TRBV23-1 is an open reading frame whose function is uncertain. Specimen: blood. The CDR3 here reads CASSHCRGSPLSSYNSPLHF. The DNA sequence is given as TGCGCCAGCAGTCACTGCAGGGGGAGCCCTTTAAGCTCCTATAATTCACCCCTCCACTTT.